This entry lists 5 T cell receptor beta chains sequenced from one sample in a study of CD8+CD57+ T cells in acquired aplastic anemia. The sequenced patients had an expansion of CD8+CD57+ cells seen by flow cytometry. The template for TCR beta VDJ and CDR3 sequence profiling was genomic DNA. From the reads, TCRdb called clonotypes with MiXCR, one entry per CDR3 protein. The profile shows 450,000 to 600,000 distinct CDR3 sequences, around 33% of them singletons. Sequencing input: sorted CD4+, CD8+, or CD8+CD57+ T cells (not recorded which) from PBMCs. All receptors come from a human donor with aplastic anemia.

This clonotype was seen ten or more times. This chain uses TRBV25-1 with TRBJ1-2; the D is unclear. The CDR3 totals 13 residues. Germline values: CDR1 MGHDK, CDR2 SYGVNS. V was shortened by 3 bases and J by 2 bases, with 7 bases between the two germline ends. CDR3 sequence (DNA): TGTGCCAGCAGTGAGACACGGAACTATGGCTACACCTTC. This gives the protein CASSETRNYGYTF.

The chain carries TRBV3-1 and TRBJ1-1; D remains ambiguous. CDR3 length equals 13 residues. Germline V gene data show CDR1 as LGHDT and CDR2 as YNNKEL (reference sequence). Trimming removed 8 bases from V and 1 base from J, with 11 bases in between. The CDR3 DNA sequence: TGTGCCAGCGGGAAATGGGAGAACACTGAAGCTTTCTTT. Translating gives CASGKWENTEAFF.

Many counts were recorded for this clonotype. The junction departs from the called germline gene at one end, perhaps through a read error. The chain combines TRBV7-9 with TRBJ2-3; maybe TRBD1 (5 bases). CDR3 length equals 9 residues. CDR1 and CDR2 from the germline V gene are SEHNR and FQNEAQ (reference sequence). The CDR3 sequence: CASSWQGNF. The CDR3 DNA is TGTGCCAGCAGCTGGCAGGGTAATTTT.

This clonotype was counted ten times or more. This sequence joins TRBV6-1 and TRBJ1-6, with D maybe TRBD1 (6 bases). This CDR3 is 16 amino acids long. CDR1 MNHNS and CDR2 SASEGT come from the germline V gene. V lost 6 bases to trimming and J lost 5 bases, with 17 bases between them. Written as DNA, the CDR3 is TGTGCCAGCAGCCCACCCCGCGCAGGGGATAATTCACCCCTCCACTTT. It codes for CASSPPRAGDNSPLHF.

The sample holds a few counts of this clonotype. V is TRBV20-1 and J is TRBJ2-1; 7 bases fit TRBD2. The germline CDR1 and CDR2 sequences are DFQATT and SNEGSKA (reference sequence). The V gene end was trimmed by 3 bases and the J gene end by 0 bases; junction bases not matched to a gene: 8. The CDR3 is 16 amino acids. The CDR3 loop is CSASGASGSSYNEQFF. The CDR3 DNA reads TGCAGTGCTAGTGGGGCTAGCGGCAGCTCCTACAATGAGCAGTTCTTC.